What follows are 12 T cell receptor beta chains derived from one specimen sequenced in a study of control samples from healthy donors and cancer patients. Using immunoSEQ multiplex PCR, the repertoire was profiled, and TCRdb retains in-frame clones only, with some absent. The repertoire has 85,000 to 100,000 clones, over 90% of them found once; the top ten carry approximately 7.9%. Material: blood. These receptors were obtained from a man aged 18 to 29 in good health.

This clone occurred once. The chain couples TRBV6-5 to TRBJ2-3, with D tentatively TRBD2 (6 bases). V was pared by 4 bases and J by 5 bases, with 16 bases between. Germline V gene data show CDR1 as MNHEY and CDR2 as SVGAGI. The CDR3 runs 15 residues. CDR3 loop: CASSSRGTPLDTQYF. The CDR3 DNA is TGTGCCAGCAGTTCACGCGGGACCCCTCTAGATACGCAGTATTTT.

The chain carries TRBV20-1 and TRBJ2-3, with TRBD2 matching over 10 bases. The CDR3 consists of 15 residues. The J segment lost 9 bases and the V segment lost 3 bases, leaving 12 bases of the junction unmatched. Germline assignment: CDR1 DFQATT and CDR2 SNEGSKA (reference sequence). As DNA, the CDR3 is TGCAGTGCTAGTCCCAGCGGGGGGGGCTTGGGGACGCAGTATTTT. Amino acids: CSASPSGGGLGTQYF.

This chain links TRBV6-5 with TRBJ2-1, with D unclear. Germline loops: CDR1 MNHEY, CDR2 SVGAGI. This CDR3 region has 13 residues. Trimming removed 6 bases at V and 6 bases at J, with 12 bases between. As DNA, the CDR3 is TGTGCCAGCAGCACCTCTATGAGCAATGAGCAGTTCTTC. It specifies CASSTSMSNEQFF.

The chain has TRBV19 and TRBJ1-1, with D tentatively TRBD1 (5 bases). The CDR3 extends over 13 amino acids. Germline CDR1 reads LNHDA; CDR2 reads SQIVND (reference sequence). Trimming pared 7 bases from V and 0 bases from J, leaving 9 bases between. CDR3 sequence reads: CASKDTVNTEAFF. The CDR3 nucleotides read TGTGCCAGTAAGGACACGGTGAACACTGAAGCTTTCTTT.

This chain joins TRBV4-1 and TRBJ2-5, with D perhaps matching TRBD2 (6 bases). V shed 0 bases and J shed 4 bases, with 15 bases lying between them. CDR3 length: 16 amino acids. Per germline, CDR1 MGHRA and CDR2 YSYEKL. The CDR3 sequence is CASSQEGGPKGETQYF. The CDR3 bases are TGCGCCAGCAGCCAAGAGGGGGGTCCTAAGGGAGAGACCCAGTACTTC.

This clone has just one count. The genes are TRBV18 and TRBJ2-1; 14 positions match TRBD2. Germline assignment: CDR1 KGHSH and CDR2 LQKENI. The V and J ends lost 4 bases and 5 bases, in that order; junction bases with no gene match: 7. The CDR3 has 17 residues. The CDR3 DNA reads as TGTGCCAGCTCACGGGGGACTAGCGGGAGTATAGACAATGAGCAGTTCTTC. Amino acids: CASSRGTSGSIDNEQFF.

CDR3 sequence reads: CASRASGTGTYEQYF. The CDR3 bases are TGTGCCAGCAGAGCTTCCGGGACAGGGACCTACGAGCAGTACTTC. The rearrangement links TRBV25-1 to TRBJ2-7; 9 bases align to TRBD1. J was trimmed by 2 bases and V by 6 bases; bases with no gene match: 8. Looked up from germline, CDR1 is MGHDK and CDR2 is SYGVNS. The CDR3 sequence is 15 residues long.

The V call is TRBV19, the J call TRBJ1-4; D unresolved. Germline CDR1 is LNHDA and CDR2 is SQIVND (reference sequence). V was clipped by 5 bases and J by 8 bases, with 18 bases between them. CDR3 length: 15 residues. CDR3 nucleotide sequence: TGTGCCAGTAGTCGCTCTGGGAGCGTGGAGGAAAAACTGTTTTTT. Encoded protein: CASSRSGSVEEKLFF.

The CDR3, as DNA: TGTGCCAGCAGCTTGGCCGGACTAGCGGGAGACGATGAGCAGTTCTTC. Protein sequence: CASSLAGLAGDDEQFF. The chain joins TRBV5-8 to TRBJ2-1; 13 bases are a match to TRBD2. The CDR3 sequence is 16 residues long. Germline CDR1 and CDR2: SGHTS and YDEGEE. Losses at the gene ends were 0 bases for V and 8 bases for J; bases not matched to a gene: 5.

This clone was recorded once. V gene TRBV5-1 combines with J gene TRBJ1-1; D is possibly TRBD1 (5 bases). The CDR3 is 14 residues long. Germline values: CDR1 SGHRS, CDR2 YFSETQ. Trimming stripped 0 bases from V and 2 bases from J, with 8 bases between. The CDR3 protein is CASSLGTGNTEAFF. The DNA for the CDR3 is TGCGCCAGCAGCTTGGGCACAGGTAACACTGAAGCTTTCTTT.

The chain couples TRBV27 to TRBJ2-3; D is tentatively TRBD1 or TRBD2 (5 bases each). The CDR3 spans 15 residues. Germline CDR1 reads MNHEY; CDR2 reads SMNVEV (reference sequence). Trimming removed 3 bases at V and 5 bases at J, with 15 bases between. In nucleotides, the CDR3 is TGTGCCAGCAGTTTGAGCCGAGGGGCAGGAGATACGCAGTATTTT. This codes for CASSLSRGAGDTQYF.

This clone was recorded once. The CDR3 reads CASTNRGAQAFF. DNA for the CDR3: TGTGCCAGCACCAATAGGGGGGCGCAAGCTTTCTTT. The gene calls are TRBV2 and TRBJ1-1; D perhaps matches TRBD1 (6 bases). With 7 bases removed from V and 9 bases from J, the gap between germline ends came to 15 bases. The CDR3 totals 12 residues. Germline values: CDR1 SNHLY, CDR2 FYNNEI.